This T cell receptor beta chain was identified in a study of blood T cell repertoires in COVID-19. CDR1 and CDR2 (germline): LNHNV, YYDKDF (reference sequence). There are 16 residues in the CDR3. V shed 9 bases and J 5 bases; nucleotides not matched to a gene: 12. Here immunoSEQ multiplex PCR was the method, and the copy in TCRdb shows in-frame clones only, minus some. This repertoire shows just over 200,000 clones, 85% to 90% found once; its top ten account for about 6%. The chain couples TRBV15 to TRBJ2-1; 11 nucleotides line up with TRBD2. The sequence came from a man older than 75 with acute or convalescent COVID-19. The sequencing sample was made of peripheral blood. The CDR3: CATSGGLAVLDNEQFF. For the CDR3, the DNA is TGTGCCACTTCCGGGGGACTAGCGGTTTTGGACAATGAGCAGTTCTTC.